The table lists the clone carrying this TCR beta chain with many counts. Its antigen remains unknown. Germline lookup yields CDR1 SGHVS and CDR2 FNYEAQ. The CDR3 contains 14 residues. The V and J ends lost 2 bases and 4 bases respectively, with 12 bases between them. This entry belongs to a study of T-cell reconstitution after alpha-beta-depleted transplantation in children. Findings and caveats of the study: As was reported, about two months after transplant, alpha-beta T cells came from several hundred expanded graft clones. From newly produced T cells came most of the T-cell counts and diversity one year after transplant.

Unique molecular identifiers were incorporated when the TCRbeta library was constructed. TCRdb re-called the PCR reads with MiXCR, one entry per CDR3 protein. The sample holds approximately 300,000 distinct CDR3 sequences, less than 9.5% seen once. This material consisted of peripheral blood, taken 360 days after TCRalphabeta/CD19-depleted stem cell transplant. The receptor was isolated from a female patient between 2 and 15 years old who had a stem cell transplant for Fanconi anemia, so the T cells may come from the graft donor. The J gene is TRBJ2-7, the V gene TRBV7-6; D not certain. The CDR3 region has the DNA TGTGCCAGCAGCTTATATTTGCGTGGTTACGAGCAGTACTTC. This gives the protein CASSLYLRGYEQYF.